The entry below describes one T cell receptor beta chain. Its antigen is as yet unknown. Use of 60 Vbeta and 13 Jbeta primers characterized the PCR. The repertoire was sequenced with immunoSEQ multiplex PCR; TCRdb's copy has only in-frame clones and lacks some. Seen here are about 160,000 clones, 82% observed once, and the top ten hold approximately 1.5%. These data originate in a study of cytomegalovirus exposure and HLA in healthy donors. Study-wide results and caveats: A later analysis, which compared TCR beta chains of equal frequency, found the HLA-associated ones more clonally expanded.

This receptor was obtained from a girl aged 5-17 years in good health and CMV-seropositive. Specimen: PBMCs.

CDR3 DNA sequence: TGTGCCTGGAGTAGACAGGGGAACAAAAACATTCAGTACTTC. Residues: CAWSRQGNKNIQYF. The chain is built from TRBV30 and TRBJ2-4; 8 nucleotides line up with TRBD1. Germline V gives CDR1 GTSNPN, CDR2 SVGIG (reference sequence). This CDR3 is 14 amino acids long. With 2 bases clipped from V and 3 bases from J, the junction kept 3 bases outside the gene matches.